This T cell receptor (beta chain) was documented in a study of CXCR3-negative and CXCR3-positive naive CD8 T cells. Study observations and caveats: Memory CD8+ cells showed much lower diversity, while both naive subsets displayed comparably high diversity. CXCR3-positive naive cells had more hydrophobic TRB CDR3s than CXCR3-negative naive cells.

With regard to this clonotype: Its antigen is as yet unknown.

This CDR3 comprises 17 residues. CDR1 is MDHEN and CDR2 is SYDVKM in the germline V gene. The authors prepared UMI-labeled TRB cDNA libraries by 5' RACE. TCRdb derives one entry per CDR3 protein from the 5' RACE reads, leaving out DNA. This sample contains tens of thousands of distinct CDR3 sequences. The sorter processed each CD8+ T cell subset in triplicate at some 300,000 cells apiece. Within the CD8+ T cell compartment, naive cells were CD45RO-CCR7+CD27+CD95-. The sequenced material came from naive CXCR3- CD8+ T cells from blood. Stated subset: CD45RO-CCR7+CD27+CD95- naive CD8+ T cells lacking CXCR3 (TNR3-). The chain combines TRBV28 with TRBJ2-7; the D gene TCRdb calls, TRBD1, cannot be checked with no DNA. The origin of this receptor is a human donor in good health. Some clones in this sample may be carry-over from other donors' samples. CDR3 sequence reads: CASSRGVGDSSAYEQYF.